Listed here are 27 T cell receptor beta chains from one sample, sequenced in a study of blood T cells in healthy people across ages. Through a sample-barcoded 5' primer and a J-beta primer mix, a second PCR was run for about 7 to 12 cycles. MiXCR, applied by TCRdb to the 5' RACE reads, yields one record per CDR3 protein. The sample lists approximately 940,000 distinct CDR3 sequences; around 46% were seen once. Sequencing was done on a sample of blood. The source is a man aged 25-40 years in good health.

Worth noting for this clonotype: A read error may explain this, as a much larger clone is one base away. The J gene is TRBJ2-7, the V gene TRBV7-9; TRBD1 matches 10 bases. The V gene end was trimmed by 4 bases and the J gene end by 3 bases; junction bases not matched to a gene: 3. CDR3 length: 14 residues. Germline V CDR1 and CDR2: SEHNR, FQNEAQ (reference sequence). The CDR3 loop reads CASSSDRGIYEQYF. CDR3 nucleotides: TGTGCCAGCAGCTCGGACAGGGGGATCTACGAGCAGTACTTC. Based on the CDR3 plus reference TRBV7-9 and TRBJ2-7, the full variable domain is DTGVSQNPRHKITKRGQNVTFRCDPISEHNRLYWYRQTLGQGPEFLTYFQNEAQLEKSRLLSDRFSAERPKGSFSTLEIQRTEQGDSAMYLCASSSDRGIYEQYFGPGTRLTVT.

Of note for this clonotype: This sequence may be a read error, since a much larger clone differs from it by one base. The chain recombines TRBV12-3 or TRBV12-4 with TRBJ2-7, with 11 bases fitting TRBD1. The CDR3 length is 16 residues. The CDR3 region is CASSHGQGAISYKQYF. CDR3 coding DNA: TGTGCCAGCAGCCATGGACAGGGGGCAATCTCCTACAAGCAGTACTTC.

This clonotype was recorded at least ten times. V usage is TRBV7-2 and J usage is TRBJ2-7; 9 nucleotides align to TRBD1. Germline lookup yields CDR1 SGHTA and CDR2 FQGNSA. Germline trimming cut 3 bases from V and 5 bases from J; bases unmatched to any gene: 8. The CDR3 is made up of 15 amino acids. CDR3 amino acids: CASSFTDRGSDEQYF. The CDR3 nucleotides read TGTGCCAGCAGCTTCACGGACAGGGGTAGCGACGAGCAGTACTTC.

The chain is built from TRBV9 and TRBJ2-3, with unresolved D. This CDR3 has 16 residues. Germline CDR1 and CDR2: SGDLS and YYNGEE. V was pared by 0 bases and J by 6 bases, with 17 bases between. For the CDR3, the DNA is TGTGCCAGCAGCGTAGTGGCCGTGGAGCTTTCTGATACGCAGTATTTT. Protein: CASSVVAVELSDTQYF. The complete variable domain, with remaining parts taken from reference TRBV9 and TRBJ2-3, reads DSGVTQTPKHLITATGQRVTLRCSPRSGDLSVYWYQQSLDQGLQFLIQYYNGEERAKGNILERFSAQQFPDLHSELNLSSLELGDSALYFCASSVVAVELSDTQYFGPGTRLTVL.

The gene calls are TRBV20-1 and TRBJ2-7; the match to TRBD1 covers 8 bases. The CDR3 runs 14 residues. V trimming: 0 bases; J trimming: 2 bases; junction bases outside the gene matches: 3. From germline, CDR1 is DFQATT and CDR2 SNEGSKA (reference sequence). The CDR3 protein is CSARDSTGAYEQYF. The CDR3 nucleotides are TGCAGTGCTAGAGACTCGACAGGGGCCTACGAGCAGTACTTC.

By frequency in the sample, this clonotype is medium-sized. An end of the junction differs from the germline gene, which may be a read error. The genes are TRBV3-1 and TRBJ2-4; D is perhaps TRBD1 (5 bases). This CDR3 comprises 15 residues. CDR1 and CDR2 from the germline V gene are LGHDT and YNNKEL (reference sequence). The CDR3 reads CASSQGELAKNIQYF. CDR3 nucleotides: TGCGCCAGCAGCCAAGGGGAACTAGCCAAAAACATTCAGTACTTC. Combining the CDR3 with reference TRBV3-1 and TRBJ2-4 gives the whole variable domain DTAVSQTPKYLVTQMGNDKSIKCEQNLGHDTMYWYKQDSKKFLKIMFSYNNKELIINETVPNRFSPKSPDKAHLNLHINSLELGDSAVYFCASSQGELAKNIQYFGAGTRLSVL.

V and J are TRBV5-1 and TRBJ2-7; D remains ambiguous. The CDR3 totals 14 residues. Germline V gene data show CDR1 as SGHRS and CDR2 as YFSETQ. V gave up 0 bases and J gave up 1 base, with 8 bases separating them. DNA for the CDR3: TGCGCCAGCAGCTTGGCCAGTAGATCCTACGAGCAGTACTTC. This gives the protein CASSLASRSYEQYF.

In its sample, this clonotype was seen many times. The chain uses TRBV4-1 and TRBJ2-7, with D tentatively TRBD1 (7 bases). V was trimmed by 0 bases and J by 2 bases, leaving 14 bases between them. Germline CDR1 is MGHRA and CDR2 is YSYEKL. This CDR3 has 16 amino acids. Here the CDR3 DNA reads TGCGCCAGCAGCCAAGATCAGGGGGGTAGGACCTACGAGCAGTACTTC. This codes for CASSQDQGGRTYEQYF.

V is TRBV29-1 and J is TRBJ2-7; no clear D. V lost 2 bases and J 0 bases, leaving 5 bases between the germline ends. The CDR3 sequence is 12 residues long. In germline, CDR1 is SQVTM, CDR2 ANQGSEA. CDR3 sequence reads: CSVEQDSYEQYF. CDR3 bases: TGCAGCGTTGAACAGGACTCCTACGAGCAGTACTTC.

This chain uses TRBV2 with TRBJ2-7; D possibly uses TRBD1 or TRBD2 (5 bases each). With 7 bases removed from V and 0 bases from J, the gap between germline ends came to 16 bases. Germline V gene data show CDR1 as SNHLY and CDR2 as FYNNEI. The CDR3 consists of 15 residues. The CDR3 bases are TGTGCCAGCACCCAACTAGGGGTAAGCTCCTACGAGCAGTACTTC. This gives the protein CASTQLGVSSYEQYF. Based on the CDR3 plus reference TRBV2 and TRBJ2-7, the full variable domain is EPEVTQTPSHQVTQMGQEVILRCVPISNHLYFYWYRQILGQKVEFLVSFYNNEISEKSEIFDDQFSVERPDGSNFTLKIRSTKLEDSAMYFCASTQLGVSSYEQYFGPGTRLTVT.

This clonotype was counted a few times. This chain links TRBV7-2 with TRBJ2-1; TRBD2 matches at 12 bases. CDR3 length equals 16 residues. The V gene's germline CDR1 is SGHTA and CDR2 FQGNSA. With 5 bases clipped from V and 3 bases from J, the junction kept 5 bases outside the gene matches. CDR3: CASSVPTSGGYNEQFF. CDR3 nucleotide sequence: TGTGCCAGCAGCGTACCGACTAGCGGGGGCTACAATGAGCAGTTCTTC.

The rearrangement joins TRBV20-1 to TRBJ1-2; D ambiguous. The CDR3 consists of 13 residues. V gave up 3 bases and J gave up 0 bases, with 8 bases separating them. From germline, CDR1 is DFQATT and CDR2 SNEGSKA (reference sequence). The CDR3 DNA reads TGCAGTGCTAGTCCGAATGCTAACTATGGCTACACCTTC. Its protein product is CSASPNANYGYTF.

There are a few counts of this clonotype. CDR3 sequence: CSARSREEQYF. CDR3 coding DNA: TGCAGTGCTAGATCAAGGGAGGAGCAGTACTTC. This chain uses TRBV20-1 with TRBJ2-5; D might be TRBD2 (6 bases). This CDR3 is built from 11 residues. Germline V CDR1 and CDR2: DFQATT, SNEGSKA (reference sequence). Trimming removed 2 bases at V and 11 bases at J, with 12 bases between.

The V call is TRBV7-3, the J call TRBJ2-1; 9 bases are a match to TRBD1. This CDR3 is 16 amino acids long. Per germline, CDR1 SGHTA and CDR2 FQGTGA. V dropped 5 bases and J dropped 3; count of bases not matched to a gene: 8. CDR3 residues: CASSLMGQGVYNEQFF. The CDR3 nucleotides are TGTGCCAGCAGCCTAATGGGACAGGGTGTCTACAATGAGCAGTTCTTC.

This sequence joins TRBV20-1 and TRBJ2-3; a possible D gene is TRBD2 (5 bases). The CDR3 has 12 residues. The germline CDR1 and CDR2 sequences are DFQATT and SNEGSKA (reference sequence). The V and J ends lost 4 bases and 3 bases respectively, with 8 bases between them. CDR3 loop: CSAKGLTDTQYF. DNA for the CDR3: TGCAGTGCTAAAGGACTGACAGATACGCAGTATTTT.

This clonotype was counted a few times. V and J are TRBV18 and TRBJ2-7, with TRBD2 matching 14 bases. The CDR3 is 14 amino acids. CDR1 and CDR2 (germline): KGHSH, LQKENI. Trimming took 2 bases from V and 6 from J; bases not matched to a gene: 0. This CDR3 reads CASSPGLAGGEQYF. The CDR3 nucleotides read TGTGCCAGCTCACCAGGACTAGCGGGGGGCGAGCAGTACTTC.

CDR3 DNA sequence: TGTGCCAGCAGTTACGACCAGCCGACAGGGGTTAACTATGGCTACACCTTC. Translated, it gives CASSYDQPTGVNYGYTF. This rearrangement joins TRBV6-5 to TRBJ1-2, with 8 bases aligning to TRBD1. The J segment lost 1 base and the V segment lost 2 bases, leaving 9 bases of the junction unmatched. CDR1 MNHEY and CDR2 SVGAGI come from the germline V gene. The CDR3 has 17 residues.

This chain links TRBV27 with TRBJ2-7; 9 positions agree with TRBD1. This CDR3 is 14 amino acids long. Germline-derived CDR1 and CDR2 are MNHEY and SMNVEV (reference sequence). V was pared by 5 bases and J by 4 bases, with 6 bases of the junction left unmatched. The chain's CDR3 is CASSPFDRGYEQYF. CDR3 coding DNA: TGTGCCAGCAGTCCCTTCGACAGGGGGTACGAGCAGTACTTC.

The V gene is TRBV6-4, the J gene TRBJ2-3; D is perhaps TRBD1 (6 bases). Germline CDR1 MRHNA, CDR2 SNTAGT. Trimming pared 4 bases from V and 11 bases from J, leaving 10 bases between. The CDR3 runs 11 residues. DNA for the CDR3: TGTGCCAGCAGTGGACAGGCGCTGCAGTATTTT. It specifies CASSGQALQYF.

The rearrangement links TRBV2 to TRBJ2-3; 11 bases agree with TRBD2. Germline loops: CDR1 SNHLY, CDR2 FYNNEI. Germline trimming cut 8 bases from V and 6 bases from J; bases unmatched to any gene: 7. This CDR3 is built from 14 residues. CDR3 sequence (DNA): TGTGCCAGCCGGGGGGCTAGCGGGGGGGATACGCAGTATTTT. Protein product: CASRGASGGDTQYF.

CDR3: CASSQSGIRNQPQHF. In DNA form, the CDR3 reads TGCGCCAGCAGCCAGTCCGGGATCCGCAATCAGCCCCAGCATTTT. The V call is TRBV4-1, the J call TRBJ1-5; D unclear. Per germline, CDR1 MGHRA and CDR2 YSYEKL. CDR3 length: 15 residues. Trimming removed 3 bases from V and 2 bases from J, with 11 bases in between.

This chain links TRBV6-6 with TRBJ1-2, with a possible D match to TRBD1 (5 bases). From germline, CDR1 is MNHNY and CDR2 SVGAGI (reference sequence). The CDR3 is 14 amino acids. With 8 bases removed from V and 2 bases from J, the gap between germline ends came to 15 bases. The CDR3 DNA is TGTGCCAGCGGCCAGGGACCGCTGAACTATGGCTACACCTTC. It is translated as CASGQGPLNYGYTF.

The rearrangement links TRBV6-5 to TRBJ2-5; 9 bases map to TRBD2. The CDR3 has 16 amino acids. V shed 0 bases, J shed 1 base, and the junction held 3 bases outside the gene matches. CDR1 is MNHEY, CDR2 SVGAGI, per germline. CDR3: CASSYSLAGLQETQYF. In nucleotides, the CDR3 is TGTGCCAGCAGTTACTCCCTAGCGGGGCTCCAAGAGACCCAGTACTTC.

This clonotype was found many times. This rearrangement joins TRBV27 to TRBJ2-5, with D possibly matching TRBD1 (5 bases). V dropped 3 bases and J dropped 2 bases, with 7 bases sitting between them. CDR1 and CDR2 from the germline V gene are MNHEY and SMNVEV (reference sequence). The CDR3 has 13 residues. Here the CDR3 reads CASSFSGQETQYF. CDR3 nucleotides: TGTGCCAGCAGTTTCTCAGGGCAAGAGACCCAGTACTTC.

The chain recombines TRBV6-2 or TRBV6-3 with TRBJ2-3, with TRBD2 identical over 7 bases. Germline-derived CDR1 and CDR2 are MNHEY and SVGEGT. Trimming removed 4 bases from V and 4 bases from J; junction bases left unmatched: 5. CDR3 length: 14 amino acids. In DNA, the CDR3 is TGTGCCAGCAGTTCAAGGACTAGTCCAGATACGCAGTATTTT. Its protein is CASSSRTSPDTQYF.

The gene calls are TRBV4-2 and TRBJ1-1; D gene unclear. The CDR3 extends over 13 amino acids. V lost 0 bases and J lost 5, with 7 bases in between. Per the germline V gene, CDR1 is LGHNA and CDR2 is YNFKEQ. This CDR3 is CASSQEEGTEAFF. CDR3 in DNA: TGTGCCAGCAGCCAAGAGGAGGGTACTGAAGCTTTCTTT.

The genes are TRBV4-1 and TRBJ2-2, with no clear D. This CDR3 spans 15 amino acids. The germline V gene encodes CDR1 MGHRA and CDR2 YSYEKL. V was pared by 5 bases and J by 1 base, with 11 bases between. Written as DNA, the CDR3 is TGCGCCAGCAGCTGGGCCGCCGAGAACACCGGGGAGCTGTTTTTT. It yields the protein CASSWAAENTGELFF.